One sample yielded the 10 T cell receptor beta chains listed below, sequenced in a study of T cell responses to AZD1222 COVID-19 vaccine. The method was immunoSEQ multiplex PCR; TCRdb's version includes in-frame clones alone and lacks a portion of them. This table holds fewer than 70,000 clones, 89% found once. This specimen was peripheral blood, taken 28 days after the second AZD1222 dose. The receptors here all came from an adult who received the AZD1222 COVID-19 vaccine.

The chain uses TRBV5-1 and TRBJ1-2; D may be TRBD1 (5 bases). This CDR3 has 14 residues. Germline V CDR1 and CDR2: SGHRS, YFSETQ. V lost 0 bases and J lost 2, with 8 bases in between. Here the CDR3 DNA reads TGCGCCAGCAGCTTGGGGCAGGGCAACTATGGCTACACCTTC. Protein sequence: CASSLGQGNYGYTF.

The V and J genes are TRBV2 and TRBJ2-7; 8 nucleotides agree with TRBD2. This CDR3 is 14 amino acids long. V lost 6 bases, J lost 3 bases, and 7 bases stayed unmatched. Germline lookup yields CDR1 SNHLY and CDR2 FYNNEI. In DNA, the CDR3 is TGTGCCAGCAGCCCCCTAGCGGGCCACTACGAGCAGTACTTC. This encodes CASSPLAGHYEQYF.

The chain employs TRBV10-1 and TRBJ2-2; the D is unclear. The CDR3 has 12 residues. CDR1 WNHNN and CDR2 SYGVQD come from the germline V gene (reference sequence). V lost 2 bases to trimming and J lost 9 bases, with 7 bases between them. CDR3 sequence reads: CASSEGSRELFF. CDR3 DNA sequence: TGCGCCAGCAGTGAGGGTTCACGGGAGCTGTTTTTT.

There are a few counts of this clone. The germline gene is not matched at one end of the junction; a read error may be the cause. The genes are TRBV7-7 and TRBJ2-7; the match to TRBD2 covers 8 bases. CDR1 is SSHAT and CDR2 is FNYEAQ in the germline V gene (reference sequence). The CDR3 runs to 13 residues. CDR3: CASSLRGGYEQYF. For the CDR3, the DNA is TGTGCTAGCAGCTTACGGGGGGGCTACGAGCAGTACTTC.

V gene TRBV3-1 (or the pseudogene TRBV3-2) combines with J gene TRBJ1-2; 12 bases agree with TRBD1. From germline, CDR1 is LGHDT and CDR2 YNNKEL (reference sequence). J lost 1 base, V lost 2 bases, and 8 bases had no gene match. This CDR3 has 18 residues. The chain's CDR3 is CASSQPGTGGGNNYGYTF. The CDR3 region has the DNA TGTGCCAGCAGCCAACCCGGGACAGGGGGCGGAAATAACTATGGCTACACCTTC.

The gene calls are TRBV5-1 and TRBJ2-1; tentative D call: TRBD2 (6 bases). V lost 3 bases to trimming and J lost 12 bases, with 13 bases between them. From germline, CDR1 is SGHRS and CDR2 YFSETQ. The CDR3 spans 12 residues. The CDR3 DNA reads TGCGCCAGCAGCTCGGAGGGAGTGGGGCAGTTCTTC. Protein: CASSSEGVGQFF.

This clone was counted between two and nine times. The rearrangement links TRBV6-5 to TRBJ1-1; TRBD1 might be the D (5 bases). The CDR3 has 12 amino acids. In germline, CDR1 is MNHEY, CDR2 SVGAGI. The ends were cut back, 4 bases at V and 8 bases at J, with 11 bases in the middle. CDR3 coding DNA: TGTGCCAGCAGTTCCGGGGCACCGGAAGCTTTCTTT. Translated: CASSSGAPEAFF.

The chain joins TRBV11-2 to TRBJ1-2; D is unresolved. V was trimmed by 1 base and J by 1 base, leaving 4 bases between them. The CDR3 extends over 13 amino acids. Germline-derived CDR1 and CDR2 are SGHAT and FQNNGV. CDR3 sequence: CASSLGGNYGYTF. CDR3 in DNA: TGTGCCAGCAGCTTAGGGGGTAACTATGGCTACACCTTC.

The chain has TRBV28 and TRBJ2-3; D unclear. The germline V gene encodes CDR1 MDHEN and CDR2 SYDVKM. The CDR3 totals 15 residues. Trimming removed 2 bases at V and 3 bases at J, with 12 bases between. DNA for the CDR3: TGTGCCAGCAGTTTAAAGGGCCCCAGGACAGATACGCAGTATTTT. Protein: CASSLKGPRTDTQYF.

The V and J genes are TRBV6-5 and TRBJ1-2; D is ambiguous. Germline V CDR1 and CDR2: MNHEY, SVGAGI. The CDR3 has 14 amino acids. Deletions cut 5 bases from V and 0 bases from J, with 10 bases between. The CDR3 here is CASSRTVANYGYTF. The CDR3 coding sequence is TGTGCCAGCAGTCGGACGGTAGCTAACTATGGCTACACCTTC.